This T cell receptor (beta chain) was found in a study of CD8 T cells in Susac syndrome. Study-wide background: Patients with Susac syndrome had blood drawn and were at that point therapy-naive, on corticosteroids, or on intravenous immunoglobulin alone. Overall study results and limits: Clonal expansion was present among Susac CD8+ cells. This expansion reached its peak in TEMRA cells and in active patients.

Susac syndrome patients met recently defined diagnostic criteria for definite or probable disease. A remark on this clonotype: Its antigen is as yet unknown.

With random hexamers, about 0.5 to 1 ug RNA was reverse transcribed. TCRdb independently ran MiXCR on the immunoSEQ multiplex PCR reads; one entry per CDR3 protein. Of nearly 110,000 distinct CDR3 sequences listed, roughly 94% were seen once; the top ten hold around 0.38%. The V end was cut by 2 bases, the J end by 2 bases, with 11 bases between. The CDR3 contains 15 residues. Germline-derived CDR1 and CDR2 are SGHRS and YFSETQ. This rearrangement joins TRBV5-1 to TRBJ1-5; tentative D call: TRBD1 (5 bases). The sequencing sample was made of CD8+ T cells from PBMCs. The source of this sequence is a human donor with Susac syndrome. DNA of the CDR3: TGCGCCAGCAGCTTCTCGACGGGGGGCAATCAGCCCCAGCATTTT. Protein sequence: CASSFSTGGNQPQHF.